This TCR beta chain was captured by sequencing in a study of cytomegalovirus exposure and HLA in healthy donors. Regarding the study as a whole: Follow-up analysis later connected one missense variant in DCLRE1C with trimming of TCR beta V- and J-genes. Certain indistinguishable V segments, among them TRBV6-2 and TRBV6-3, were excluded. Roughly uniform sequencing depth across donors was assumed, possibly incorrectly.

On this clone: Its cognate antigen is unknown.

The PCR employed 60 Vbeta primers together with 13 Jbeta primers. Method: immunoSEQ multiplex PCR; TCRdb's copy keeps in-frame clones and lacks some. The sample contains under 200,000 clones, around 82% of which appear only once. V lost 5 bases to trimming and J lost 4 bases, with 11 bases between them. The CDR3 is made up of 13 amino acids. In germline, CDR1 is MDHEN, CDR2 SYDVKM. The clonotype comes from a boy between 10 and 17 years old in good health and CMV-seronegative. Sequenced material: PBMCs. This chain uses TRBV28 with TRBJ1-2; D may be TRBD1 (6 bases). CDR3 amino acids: CASSRQASYGYTF. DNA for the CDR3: TGTGCCAGCAGTCGACAGGCCAGCTATGGCTACACCTTC.